The clone carrying this T cell receptor (beta chain) was seen a handful of times. Via MiXCR, TCRdb re-called the 5' RACE reads, giving one row per CDR3 protein. In the table there are 100,000 to 150,000 distinct CDR3 sequences, approximately 8.4% of which are singletons. The germline gives CDR1 SGHTA, CDR2 FQGNSA. The trim removed 1 base at V and 0 bases at J, leaving 4 bases unmatched. The CDR3 spans 16 residues. These data belong to a study of T cells after yellow fever vaccination. The sequencing used CD8+ T cells sorted from PBMCs, collected on the day of the yellow fever booster vaccination. This TCR derives from a man younger than 35 who received the YFV17D yellow fever vaccine. The chain recombines TRBV7-2 with TRBJ2-7, with TRBD2 identical over 9 bases. CDR3: CASSLGLAGSSYEQYF. In nucleotides, the CDR3 is TGTGCCAGCAGCTTAGGGCTAGCGGGGTCCTCCTACGAGCAGTACTTC.